This T cell receptor beta chain is from a study of cytomegalovirus exposure and HLA in healthy donors. V was cut by 4 bases and J by 6 bases, with 10 bases left in between. The CDR3 covers 14 residues. Germline loops: CDR1 MDHEN, CDR2 SYDVKM. The PCR made use of 60 Vbeta and 13 Jbeta primers. Using immunoSEQ multiplex PCR, the repertoire was profiled, and TCRdb retains in-frame clones only, with some absent. Here the sample spans about 37,000 clones, about four fifths being singletons. This clonotype was obtained from a woman aged 40 to 55 in good health and CMV-seronegative. The specimen was PBMCs. The chain is built from TRBV28 and TRBJ1-6; no reliable D call. CDR3 amino acids: CASSSDGINSPLHF. The CDR3, as DNA: TGTGCCAGCAGTTCGGACGGGATTAATTCACCCCTCCACTTT.